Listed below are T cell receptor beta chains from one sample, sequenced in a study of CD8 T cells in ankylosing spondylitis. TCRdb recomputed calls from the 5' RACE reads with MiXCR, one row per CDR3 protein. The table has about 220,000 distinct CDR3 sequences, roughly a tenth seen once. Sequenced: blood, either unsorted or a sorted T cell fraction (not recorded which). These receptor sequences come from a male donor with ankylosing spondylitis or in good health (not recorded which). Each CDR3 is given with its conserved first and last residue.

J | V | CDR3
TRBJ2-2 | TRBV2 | CASSDVAGGRTGELFF
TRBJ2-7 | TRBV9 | CASSVMWDKTYEQYF
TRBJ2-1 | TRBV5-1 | CASSAGQVYNEQFF
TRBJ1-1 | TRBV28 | CASRIRGTGAVNTEAFF
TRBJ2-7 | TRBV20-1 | CSAYLAGGSYEQYF
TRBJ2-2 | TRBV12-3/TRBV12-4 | CASSSQGATGELFF
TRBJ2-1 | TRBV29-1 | CSGGGQGALGEQFF
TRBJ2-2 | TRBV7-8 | CASSFREAGGLFF
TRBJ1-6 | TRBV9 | CASSVGHLSYNSPLHF
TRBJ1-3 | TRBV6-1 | CASTQSSGNSGNTIYF
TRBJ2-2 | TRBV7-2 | CASSSLRTSGGTGELFF
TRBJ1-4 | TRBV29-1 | CSVEGTATNEKLFF
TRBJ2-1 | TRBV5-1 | CASSSGGLAGSNEQFF
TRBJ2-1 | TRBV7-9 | CASSRAGTDNEQFF
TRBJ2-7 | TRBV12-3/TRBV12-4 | CASSFITGAQYF
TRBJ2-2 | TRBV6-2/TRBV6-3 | CASSYSTVSNTGELFF
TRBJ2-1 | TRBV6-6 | CASSYDQGQFF
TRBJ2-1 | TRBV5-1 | CASSLEQGAGEQFF
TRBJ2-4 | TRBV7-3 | CASSLRGREEDIQYF
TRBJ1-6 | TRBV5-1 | CASSLDDNSPLHF